The 18 T cell receptor beta chains presented below share a single source sample, sequenced in a study of blood T cell repertoires in COVID-19. TCRdb's copy holds only in-frame clones and misses some; the assay was immunoSEQ multiplex PCR. The profile shows 200,000 to 250,000 clones, around nine tenths of them singletons. Sequencing used PBMCs or T cells enriched from blood (not recorded which). The receptors derive from a man aged 25 to 40 in a cohort exposed to, infected with or recovered from COVID-19 (not recorded which).

This chain connects TRBV10-3 to TRBJ1-1; 9 bases are a match to TRBD1. From germline, CDR1 is ENHRY and CDR2 SYGVKD. J was trimmed by 5 bases and V by 10 bases; bases with no gene match: 8. CDR3 length: 13 residues. The chain's CDR3 is CANRGQGGTEAFF. Written as DNA, the CDR3 is TGTGCCAACCGGGGACAGGGCGGGACTGAAGCTTTCTTT.

V usage is TRBV29-1 and J usage is TRBJ2-3; weak D call: TRBD1 (5 bases). V shed 5 bases and J shed 5 bases, with 14 bases lying between them. This CDR3 spans 13 amino acids. Germline V CDR1 and CDR2: SQVTM, ANQGSEA. CDR3 region: CSVLGQGKDTQYF. The CDR3 DNA sequence: TGCAGCGTTCTTGGCCAGGGAAAAGATACGCAGTATTTT.

The chain joins TRBV29-1 to TRBJ2-7; D call uncertain. The V end lost 7 bases, the J end lost 0 bases, and 13 bases lay between the germline ends. This CDR3 comprises 13 residues. The germline V gene encodes CDR1 SQVTM and CDR2 ANQGSEA. DNA for the CDR3: TGCAGCGCCCAGAGGCCCAGCTCCTACGAGCAGTACTTC. It codes for CSAQRPSSYEQYF.

V is TRBV9 and J is TRBJ2-7; no reliable D call. There are 17 residues in the CDR3. Trimming took off 4 bases at V and 1 base at J, with 21 bases between the two ends. Per germline, CDR1 SGDLS and CDR2 YYNGEE. The CDR3, as DNA: TGTGCCAGCAGCCCCCGTCACACCCGATCGGGTTCCTACGAGCAGTACTTC. It specifies CASSPRHTRSGSYEQYF.

The V and J genes are TRBV3-1 (or the pseudogene TRBV3-2) and TRBJ2-1, with 10 bases identical to TRBD2. V lost 4 bases, J lost 3 bases, and 3 bases stayed unmatched. Germline CDR1 and CDR2: LGHDT and YNNKEL (reference sequence). This CDR3 contains 15 residues. The CDR3 spells CASSPWTSGYNEQFF. The CDR3 DNA reads as TGTGCCAGCAGCCCTTGGACTAGCGGCTACAATGAGCAGTTCTTC.

V and J are TRBV5-1 and TRBJ2-1; 12 bases line up with TRBD1. V shed 4 bases, J shed 5 bases, and the junction held 10 bases outside the gene matches. The CDR3 has 17 residues. Germline loops: CDR1 SGHRS, CDR2 YFSETQ. The CDR3 nucleotides read TGCGCCAGCAGCAGAATGAAAGGGACAGGGGGCCACAATGAGCAGTTCTTC. Its translation is CASSRMKGTGGHNEQFF. The full variable domain, with the rest looked up from reference TRBV5-1 and TRBJ2-1, is KAGVTQTPRYLIKTRGQQVTLSCSPISGHRSVSWYQQTPGQGLQFLFEYFSETQRNKGNFPGRFSGRQFSNSRSEMNVSTLELGDSALYLCASSRMKGTGGHNEQFFGPGTRLTVL.

The gene calls are TRBV29-1 and TRBJ2-3; tentatively, D is TRBD1 (5 bases). Germline assignment: CDR1 SQVTM and CDR2 ANQGSEA. Trimming removed 6 bases at V and 4 bases at J, with 14 bases between. The CDR3 runs 13 residues. The DNA of the CDR3 is TGCAGCGTCGCACATTCCAGGGCAGATACGCAGTATTTT. It yields the protein CSVAHSRADTQYF.

V is TRBV7-8 and J is TRBJ2-1; TRBD2 aligns across 7 bases. The CDR3 totals 16 residues. J was trimmed by 5 bases and V by 1 base; bases with no gene match: 8. In germline, CDR1 is SGHVS, CDR2 FQNEAQ. The CDR3 DNA follows: TGTGCCAGCAGCTTAGATGGCCTAGCGGACAACAATGAGCAGTTCTTC. The encoded protein is CASSLDGLADNNEQFF. Full variable domain (missing parts from reference TRBV7-8 and TRBJ2-1): GAGVSQSPRYKVAKRGQDVALRCDPISGHVSLFWYQQALGQGPEFLTYFQNEAQLDKSGLPSDRFFAERPEGSVSTLKIQRTQQEDSAVYLCASSLDGLADNNEQFFGPGTRLTVL.

The V and J genes are TRBV7-9 and TRBJ2-5; D is unresolved. Germline loops: CDR1 SEHNR, CDR2 FQNEAQ (reference sequence). The CDR3 sequence is 13 residues long. V lost 5 bases to trimming and J lost 1 base, with 8 bases between them. Here the CDR3 DNA reads TGTGCCAGCAGCCCCACAGCCCAAGAGACCCAGTACTTC. Amino acids: CASSPTAQETQYF.

The chain couples TRBV9 to TRBJ2-1; a weak D match, TRBD2 (5 bases). CDR1 and CDR2 from the germline V gene are SGDLS and YYNGEE. The length of the CDR3 is 15 residues. Trimming pared 2 bases from V and 8 bases from J, leaving 17 bases between. The CDR3 loop reads CASSVEIRLEDEQFF. In nucleotides, the CDR3 is TGTGCCAGCAGCGTGGAAATTAGACTGGAGGATGAGCAGTTCTTC.

The chain links TRBV4-2 to TRBJ1-6; D is unresolved. Germline CDR1 reads LGHNA; CDR2 reads YNFKEQ. The V end was cut by 3 bases, the J end by 0 bases, with 15 bases between. This CDR3 comprises 18 residues. CDR3 sequence: CASSHGRTHSSYNSPLHF. CDR3 nucleotide sequence: TGTGCCAGCAGCCATGGAAGGACTCACAGCTCCTATAATTCACCCCTCCACTTT.

Concerning this clone itself: The same CDR3 is also encoded by other DNA sequences in this sample. The rearrangement uses TRBV18 and TRBJ2-7; 9 bases map to TRBD2. The V gene's germline CDR1 is KGHSH and CDR2 LQKENI. V shed 6 bases, J shed 4 bases, and the junction held 4 bases outside the gene matches. The CDR3 is made up of 13 amino acids. The CDR3 bases are TGTGCCAGCTCCCCGGGACTAGCTTACGAGCAGTACTTC. Residues: CASSPGLAYEQYF.

V gene TRBV9 combines with J gene TRBJ1-3, with 8 bases lining up with TRBD1. CDR1 is SGDLS and CDR2 is YYNGEE in the germline V gene. CDR3 length equals 15 residues. V was clipped by 4 bases and J by 2 bases; unmatched bases: 5. The chain's CDR3 is CASSTQTGAGNTIYF. In DNA form, the CDR3 reads TGTGCCAGCAGCACACAGACAGGGGCTGGAAACACCATATATTTT.

The chain uses TRBV11-2 and TRBJ1-5, with 7 bases lining up with TRBD1. V was clipped by 3 bases and J by 1 base; unmatched bases: 0. This CDR3 has 14 amino acids. The V gene's germline CDR1 is SGHAT and CDR2 FQNNGV. DNA of the CDR3: TGTGCCAGCAGCTTGACAGGGAGCAATCAGCCCCAGCATTTT. It specifies CASSLTGSNQPQHF.

The chain is built from TRBV5-1 and TRBJ2-1; 15 bases are a match to TRBD2. V lost 4 bases, J lost 2 bases, and 7 bases stayed unmatched. The V gene's germline CDR1 is SGHRS and CDR2 YFSETQ. The CDR3 extends over 18 amino acids. CDR3 residues: CASSTGLAGGLAYNEQFF. CDR3 coding DNA: TGCGCCAGCAGCACAGGACTAGCGGGAGGGCTGGCCTACAATGAGCAGTTCTTC.

The chain joins TRBV5-5 to TRBJ1-2, with 9 nucleotides matching TRBD1. The CDR3 is 15 residues long. Germline-derived CDR1 and CDR2 are SGHKS and YYEKEE (reference sequence). Trimming removed 5 bases from V and 5 bases from J; junction bases left unmatched: 10. CDR3: CASSTGGQGVYGYTF. The CDR3 nucleotides are TGTGCCAGCAGTACGGGGGGACAGGGCGTTTATGGCTACACCTTC.

This rearrangement joins TRBV7-2 to TRBJ2-3; 11 positions match TRBD2. Germline V lookup: CDR1 SGHTA, CDR2 FQGNSA. Trimming at V came to 7 bases and at J to 5 bases, leaving 5 bases not matched to a gene. The CDR3 totals 14 residues. The CDR3 here is CASTLSGRGDTQYF. CDR3 DNA: TGTGCCAGCACCCTTAGCGGGAGGGGAGATACGCAGTATTTT.

Worth noting for this clone: One end of the junction varies from germline; a read error may be responsible. The J gene is TRBJ2-1, the V gene TRBV7-8; TRBD2 aligns across 8 bases. The germline V gene has CDR1 SGHVS and CDR2 FQNEAQ. The CDR3 sequence is 14 residues long. CDR3: CASSAPPREVGVVF. The CDR3 bases are TGTGCCAGCAGCGCCCCCCCGCGGGAGGTCGGAGTGGTCTTC.